The 6 T cell receptor beta chains below were found in one sample sequenced in a study of blood T cell repertoires in COVID-19. Assay used: immunoSEQ multiplex PCR; TCRdb lists only in-frame clones, some missing. The sample consists of hundreds of thousands of clones, 88% of them appearing once. Sequencing was carried out using peripheral blood. These receptor sequences come from a woman aged 65 to 85 with COVID-19, enrolled during active disease.

J is TRBJ2-1 and V is TRBV11-2, with 9 bases lining up with TRBD1. Unmatched junction bases numbered 4, after V lost 5 bases and J lost 2 bases. CDR3 length: 15 amino acids. Germline lookup yields CDR1 SGHAT and CDR2 FQNNGV. The DNA for the CDR3 is TGTGCCAGCAGCCCGGACAGGGGTACCTACAATGAGCAGTTCTTC. This translates into CASSPDRGTYNEQFF. Drawing the rest from reference TRBV11-2 and TRBJ2-1, the complete variable domain is EAGVAQSPRYKIIEKRQSVAFWCNPISGHATLYWYQQILGQGPKLLIQFQNNGVVDDSQLPKDRFSAERLKGVDSTLKIQPAKLEDSAVYLCASSPDRGTYNEQFFGPGTRLTVL.

This clone was seen only once. This CDR3 reads CASSPQGAQGYNEQFF. CDR3 nucleotide sequence: TGTGCCAGCAGTCCCCAGGGGGCGCAGGGTTACAATGAGCAGTTCTTC. This rearrangement joins TRBV28 to TRBJ2-1; 8 nucleotides match TRBD1. Losses at the gene ends were 5 bases for V and 4 bases for J; bases not matched to a gene: 10. CDR3 length: 16 residues. Germline CDR1 is MDHEN and CDR2 is SYDVKM. Using reference TRBV28 and TRBJ2-1 for the parts outside the CDR3, the full variable domain is DVKVTQSSRYLVKRTGEKVFLECVQDMDHENMFWYRQDPGLGLRLIYFSYDVKMKEKGDIPEGYSVSREKKERFSLILESASTNQTSMYLCASSPQGAQGYNEQFFGPGTRLTVL.

The rearrangement uses TRBV5-1 and TRBJ1-6, with D hard to call. This CDR3 has 13 residues. The germline gives CDR1 SGHRS, CDR2 YFSETQ. The V end was cut by 0 bases, the J end by 7 bases, with 5 bases between. CDR3 in DNA: TGCGCCAGCAGCTTGGCCGGGAATTCACCCCTCCACTTT. It yields the protein CASSLAGNSPLHF.

The V gene is TRBV28, the J gene TRBJ2-7; TRBD2 matches 8 bases. CDR3 length equals 14 residues. Germline assignment: CDR1 MDHEN and CDR2 SYDVKM. V was clipped by 8 bases and J by 5 bases; unmatched bases: 11. This CDR3 is CASFTSGSSDEQYF. Here the CDR3 DNA reads TGTGCCAGCTTTACTAGCGGAAGTTCTGACGAGCAGTACTTC.

The chain employs TRBV27 and TRBJ2-7, with TRBD1 as a possible D gene (5 bases). Trimming removed 2 bases at V and 9 bases at J, with 14 bases between. Germline V gene lookup returns CDR1 MNHEY and CDR2 SMNVEV (reference sequence). The CDR3 length is 13 residues. The chain's CDR3 is CASSLKIETGQYF. CDR3 coding DNA: TGTGCCAGCAGTTTAAAGATCGAAACAGGGCAGTACTTC.

For this clone: This sample also contains other DNA sequences that code for the same CDR3. This chain joins TRBV7-2 and TRBJ2-7, with 8 positions matching TRBD2. After removal of 0 bases from V and 5 bases from J, the junction contained 3 bases not matched to a gene. The CDR3 totals 14 residues. Germline lookup yields CDR1 SGHTA and CDR2 FQGNSA. Written as DNA, the CDR3 is TGTGCCAGCAGCTTAGCGGGCGGGGGGCACGAGCAGTACTTC. As protein: CASSLAGGGHEQYF. The whole variable domain, filled in from reference TRBV7-2 and TRBJ2-7, reads GAGVSQSPSNKVTEKGKDVELRCDPISGHTALYWYRQSLGQGLEFLIYFQGNSAPDKSGLPSDRFSAERTGGSVSTLTIQRTQQEDSAVYLCASSLAGGGHEQYFGPGTRLTVT.